The clone carrying this T cell receptor (beta chain) was recorded many times. The antigen is unknown. This specimen comes from a study of neurological immune-mediated disorders. One entry per CDR3 protein results from TCRdb running MiXCR on the 5' RACE reads. Of about 52,000 distinct CDR3 sequences in the sample, roughly 3.8% were seen once. Study-level results: The most TCR clonal expansion was seen in HTLV-1-associated myelopathy, whereas the least was seen in multiple sclerosis, below the level in healthy controls.

The CDR3 is 16 residues long. The V gene lost 0 bases and the J gene lost 1 base, with 13 bases spanning the gap. Germline-derived CDR1 and CDR2 are SGHDT and YYEEEE. This chain uses TRBV5-6 with TRBJ2-5; D unclear. The origin of this receptor is a man aged 60 to 69 with multiple sclerosis. The sample comprised PBMCs. CDR3 bases: TGTGCCAGCAGCTTGGGACCTTCAAGGGTCCAAGAGACCCAGTACTTC. Amino acid sequence: CASSLGPSRVQETQYF.